This T cell receptor beta chain is drawn from a study of cytomegalovirus exposure and HLA in healthy donors. Broader study findings: Reportedly, HLA-A and HLA-B alleles of most subjects were accurately predicted from TCR beta.

Both 60 Vbeta primers and 13 Jbeta primers went into the PCR. TCRdb's table, derived via immunoSEQ multiplex PCR, lists solely in-frame clones and lacks some. The data show 150,000 to 200,000 clones, roughly 87% seen once. As for the donors, each was a healthy bone marrow donor. The CDR3 runs 14 residues. Germline lookup yields CDR1 SGHRS and CDR2 YFSETQ. V was trimmed by 0 bases and J by 4 bases, leaving 10 bases between them. Turning to this clone: Antigen unknown.

The sequenced material came from PBMCs. This chain links TRBV5-1 with TRBJ1-2; D ambiguous. The origin of this receptor is a girl in the first two years of life in good health and CMV-seronegative. CDR3 residues: CASSLGAGTYGYTF. CDR3 DNA: TGCGCCAGCAGCTTGGGGGCTGGAACCTATGGCTACACCTTC.